These 14 T cell receptor beta chains were all obtained from the same sample, sequenced in a study of CD8 T cells in Susac syndrome. The RNA input was 0.5 to 1 ug, and it was reverse transcribed with random hexamers. TCRdb passed the immunoSEQ multiplex PCR reads through MiXCR, listing each CDR3 protein once. The sample records more than 150,000 distinct CDR3 sequences, approximately 95% being singletons. The sequencing input was CD4+ T cells from PBMCs. The receptors come from a human donor with Susac syndrome.

Only one count was recorded for this clonotype. An end of the junction differs from the germline gene, which may be a read error. The V gene is TRBV2, the J gene TRBJ1-6, with 7 nucleotides matching TRBD1. The CDR3 runs to 11 residues. Germline assignment: CDR1 SNHLY and CDR2 FYNNEI. For the CDR3, the DNA is TGTGCCAGCAGTGGCTACAGGGGAATGACTTTT. Its translation is CASSGYRGMTF.

The chain combines TRBV5-1 with TRBJ2-3; 8 bases align to TRBD1. CDR3 length equals 15 residues. The germline V gene encodes CDR1 SGHRS and CDR2 YFSETQ. V lost 0 bases and J lost 5; bases outside the gene matches: 5. For the CDR3, the DNA is TGCGCCAGCAGCTTGGAAGACAGGGGAATAGATACGCAGTATTTT. Translated, it gives CASSLEDRGIDTQYF.

The genes are TRBV29-1 and TRBJ1-1; 10 nucleotides match TRBD1. The junction had 9 bases not matched to a gene; V was cut back by 7 bases and J by 4 bases. The germline gives CDR1 SQVTM, CDR2 ANQGSEA. This CDR3 has 14 residues. The CDR3 here is CSGGQGGWGTEAFF. In DNA form, the CDR3 reads TGCAGCGGTGGACAGGGGGGTTGGGGCACTGAAGCTTTCTTT.

This sequence joins TRBV7-3 and TRBJ1-1; D not resolved. Deletions cut 5 bases from V and 0 bases from J, with 10 bases between. Germline-derived CDR1 and CDR2 are SGHTA and FQGTGA. The CDR3 is made up of 14 amino acids. CDR3 in DNA: TGTGCCAGCAGCGATAAAGGCCTGAACACTGAAGCTTTCTTT. This translates into CASSDKGLNTEAFF.

In this sample, this clonotype turned up once. The J gene is TRBJ2-3, the V gene TRBV7-2; D is uncertain. The germline CDR1 and CDR2 sequences are SGHTA and FQGNSA. The CDR3 runs to 13 residues. Trimming shortened V by 6 bases and J by 3 bases, and 10 bases separated the two germline ends. CDR3 loop: CASRPPVTDTQYF. The CDR3 nucleotides read TGTGCCAGCAGACCCCCAGTAACAGATACGCAGTATTTT.

This rearrangement joins TRBV12-3 or TRBV12-4 to TRBJ2-2; D is undetermined. The V gene lost 5 bases and the J gene lost 5 bases, with 9 bases spanning the gap. The CDR3 loop spans 13 amino acids. The CDR3: CASSPPWTGELFF. In DNA form, the CDR3 reads TGTGCCAGCAGTCCCCCGTGGACCGGGGAGCTGTTTTTT.

V is TRBV3-1 and J is TRBJ1-2, with D hard to call. There are 12 residues in the CDR3. With 1 base removed from V and 7 bases from J, the gap between germline ends came to 7 bases. CDR1 is LGHDT and CDR2 is YNNKEL in the germline V gene (reference sequence). CDR3 sequence reads: CASSQVFGGYTF. The CDR3, as DNA: TGTGCCAGCAGCCAAGTGTTCGGTGGCTACACCTTC.

The chain uses TRBV3-1 and TRBJ2-5, with TRBD1 matching over 8 bases. CDR1 is LGHDT and CDR2 is YNNKEL in the germline V gene (reference sequence). This CDR3 is built from 14 residues. The junction had 3 bases not matched to a gene; V was cut back by 3 bases and J by 3 bases. In DNA form, the CDR3 reads TGTGCCAGCAGCCACCACAGGGGGAAAGAGACCCAGTACTTC. Translating gives CASSHHRGKETQYF.

The genes are TRBV7-9 and TRBJ1-4; TRBD1 is a possible D gene (6 bases). The CDR3 consists of 14 residues. Trimming removed 5 bases at V and 7 bases at J, with 14 bases between. The germline V gene encodes CDR1 SEHNR and CDR2 FQNEAQ (reference sequence). Here the CDR3 DNA reads TGTGCCAGCAGCCCCGGACAGAGTTTTGAAAAACTGTTTTTT. It yields the protein CASSPGQSFEKLFF.

This sequence joins TRBV28 and TRBJ1-2, with D maybe TRBD1 (6 bases). The CDR3 runs 14 residues. Trimming stripped 5 bases from V and 4 bases from J, with 14 bases between. The germline V gene encodes CDR1 MDHEN and CDR2 SYDVKM. The CDR3 loop is CASSLQPGVYGYTF. DNA of the CDR3: TGTGCCAGCAGTCTCCAACCAGGGGTCTATGGCTACACCTTC.

The V call is TRBV30, the J call TRBJ2-5; no clear D gene. The CDR3 contains 12 residues. From germline, CDR1 is GTSNPN and CDR2 SVGIG (reference sequence). Between the trimmed V and J ends, which lost 7 bases and 1 base, there was a span of 10 bases. The CDR3 here is CALTWGQETQYF. The DNA for the CDR3 is TGTGCCTTGACCTGGGGCCAAGAGACCCAGTACTTC.

This rearrangement joins TRBV6-2 or TRBV6-3 to TRBJ1-5; D uncertain. The CDR3 extends over 14 amino acids. The V gene lost 11 bases and the J gene lost 1 base, with 15 bases spanning the gap. Germline loops: CDR1 MNHEY, CDR2 SVGEGT. CDR3 nucleotide sequence: TGTGCCGGTCGAAGGGCAGGAAGCAATCAGCCCCAGCATTTT. Its translation is CAGRRAGSNQPQHF.

The chain couples TRBV30 to TRBJ1-1, with D unresolved. V gave up 2 bases and J gave up 5 bases, with 6 bases separating them. Germline V lookup: CDR1 GTSNPN, CDR2 SVGIG (reference sequence). The CDR3 is 11 amino acids. As DNA, the CDR3 is TGTGCCTGGAGTAGGTGGACTGAAGCTTTCTTT. Protein product: CAWSRWTEAFF.

This chain connects TRBV29-1 to TRBJ2-1, with D possibly called TRBD1 or TRBD2 (5 bases each). The V gene's germline CDR1 is SQVTM and CDR2 ANQGSEA. Trimming removed 6 bases from V and 4 bases from J, with 19 bases in between. This CDR3 has 15 residues. The CDR3, as DNA: TGCAGCGTGGGGTTCGGGACGTTCCCTTACAATGAGCAGTTCTTC. It encodes CSVGFGTFPYNEQFF.